Below, one TCR beta chain is given with its context. Antigen specificity is unknown. This sample is drawn from a study of post-analysis software for immune sequencing data. About the study: Relapsing-remitting, secondary progressive and progressive-relapsing courses of multiple sclerosis were included.

TCR beta libraries were prepared from cDNA with unique molecular identifiers. Roughly 500,000 cDNA molecules were obtained per 1 to 10 million input T cells. One entry per CDR3 protein results from TCRdb running MiXCR on the PCR reads. The sample lists about 540,000 distinct CDR3 sequences; around a third were seen once. Overall study results and limits: Comparison with controls showed significantly lower normalized Chao1 diversity in multiple sclerosis patients. Under the F measure, samples that were prepared in one batch clustered strongly together. Patients used a few TRBV segments, including TRBV5-6, TRBV5-1 and TRBV20-1, more often than controls.

From germline, CDR1 is ENHRY and CDR2 SYGVKD. This CDR3 has 13 amino acids. Trimming cost V 7 bases and J 7 bases, with 16 bases left between them. Specimen: blood. The chain recombines TRBV10-3 with TRBJ1-2; no firm D call. The TCR comes from a girl aged 2 to 17 with multiple sclerosis. The CDR3 is CAITQQPTVGYTF. The CDR3, as DNA: TGTGCCATCACCCAACAGCCGACCGTTGGCTACACCTTC.